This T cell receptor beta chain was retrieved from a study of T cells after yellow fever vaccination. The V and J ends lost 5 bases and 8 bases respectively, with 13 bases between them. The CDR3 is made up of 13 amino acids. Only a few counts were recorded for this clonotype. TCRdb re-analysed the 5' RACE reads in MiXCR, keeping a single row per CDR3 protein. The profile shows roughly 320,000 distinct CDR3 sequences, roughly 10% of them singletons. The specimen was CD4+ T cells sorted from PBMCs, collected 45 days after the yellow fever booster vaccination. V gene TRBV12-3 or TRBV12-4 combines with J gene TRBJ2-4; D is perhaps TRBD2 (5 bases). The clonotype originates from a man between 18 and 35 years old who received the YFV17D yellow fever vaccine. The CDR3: CASSPRTGDIQYF. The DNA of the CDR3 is TGTGCCAGCAGTCCACGGACTGGGGACATTCAGTACTTC.